This entry concerns a single TCR beta chain. This sample is drawn from a study of OX40 agonist ivuxolimab in advanced cancers. Some clones are missing from TCRdb's copy, which holds only in-frame ones; the method was immunoSEQ multiplex PCR. The sample has around 30,000 clones; roughly 87% are singletons. This receptor was taken from an adult with an advanced solid tumor such as melanoma, head and neck, liver or kidney cancer. The material was CD4+ or CD8+ T cells sorted from blood, obtained in a trial of the OX40 agonist ivuxolimab.

The CDR3 sequence: CASSLGGSALETQYF. CDR3 nucleotide sequence: TGTGCCAGCAGCTTGGGTGGGAGCGCCCTAGAGACCCAGTACTTC. The rearrangement joins TRBV5-5 to TRBJ2-5, with a possible D match to TRBD2 (5 bases). Germline assignment: CDR1 SGHKS and CDR2 YYEKEE (reference sequence). This CDR3 spans 15 amino acids. V lost 0 bases and J 4 bases, leaving 13 bases between the germline ends. The entire variable domain, with the rest obtained from reference TRBV5-5 and TRBJ2-5, is as follows: DAGVTQSPTHLIKTRGQQVTLRCSPISGHKSVSWYQQVLGQGPQFIFQYYEKEERGRGNFPDRFSARQFPNYSSELNVNALLLGDSALYLCASSLGGSALETQYFGPGTRLLVL.